This T cell receptor (beta chain) originates from a study of T cells in localized non-small cell lung cancer. Germline V lookup: CDR1 MNHGY, CDR2 SAAAGT. The V and J ends lost 4 bases and 8 bases, in that order; junction bases with no gene match: 5. This CDR3 contains 15 residues. Clones were sequenced by immunoSEQ multiplex PCR, and TCRdb holds only the in-frame ones, with some missing. The sample includes a few thousand clones, more than 20% of them seen just once. This TCR was sampled from a man aged 40 to 70 with stage III lung adenocarcinoma. This specimen consisted of lung tumor tissue, obtained before any cancer treatment. This chain uses TRBV6-8 with TRBJ2-1; 13 nucleotides align to TRBD2. CDR3 amino acids: CASSSGLAGEDEQFF. CDR3 bases: TGTGCCAGCAGTTCCGGACTAGCGGGGGAAGATGAGCAGTTCTTC.